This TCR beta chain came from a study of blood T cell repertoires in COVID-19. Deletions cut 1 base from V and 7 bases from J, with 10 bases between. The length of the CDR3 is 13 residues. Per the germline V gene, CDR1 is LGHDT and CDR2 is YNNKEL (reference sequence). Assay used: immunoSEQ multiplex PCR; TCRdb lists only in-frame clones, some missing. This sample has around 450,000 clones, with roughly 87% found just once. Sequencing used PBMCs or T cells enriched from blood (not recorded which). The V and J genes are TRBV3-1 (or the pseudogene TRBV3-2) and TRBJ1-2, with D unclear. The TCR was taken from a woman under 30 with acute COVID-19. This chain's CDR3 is CASSQVQASGYTF. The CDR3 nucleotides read TGTGCCAGCAGCCAAGTCCAGGCCTCTGGCTACACCTTC.